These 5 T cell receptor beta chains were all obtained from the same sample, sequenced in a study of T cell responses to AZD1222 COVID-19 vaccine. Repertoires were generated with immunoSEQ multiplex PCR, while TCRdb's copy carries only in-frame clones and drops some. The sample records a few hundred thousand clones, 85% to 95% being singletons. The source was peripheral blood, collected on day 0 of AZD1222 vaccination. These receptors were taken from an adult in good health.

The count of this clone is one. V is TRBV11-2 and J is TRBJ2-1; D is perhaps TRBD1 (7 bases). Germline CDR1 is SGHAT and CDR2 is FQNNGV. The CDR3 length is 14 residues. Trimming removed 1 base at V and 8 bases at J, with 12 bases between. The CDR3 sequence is CASSLGRGQDEQFF. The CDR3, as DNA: TGTGCCAGCAGCTTAGGGAGGGGGCAGGATGAGCAGTTCTTC.

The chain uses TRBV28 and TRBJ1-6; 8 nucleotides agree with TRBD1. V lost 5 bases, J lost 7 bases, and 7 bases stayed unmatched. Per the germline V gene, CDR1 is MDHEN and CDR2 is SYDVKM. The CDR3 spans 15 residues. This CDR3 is CASSPQTGENSPLHF. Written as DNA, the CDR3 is TGTGCCAGCAGTCCCCAGACAGGGGAAAATTCACCCCTCCACTTT.

CDR3 in DNA: TGTGCCACCAGCAGAGAGTACGGGGAAAGTCAGCCCCAGCATTTT. Its protein product is CATSREYGESQPQHF. This chain links TRBV15 with TRBJ1-5, with D hard to call. V lost 0 bases and J lost 6, with 12 bases in between. CDR1 and CDR2 from the germline V gene are LNHNV and YYDKDF (reference sequence). This CDR3 contains 15 residues.

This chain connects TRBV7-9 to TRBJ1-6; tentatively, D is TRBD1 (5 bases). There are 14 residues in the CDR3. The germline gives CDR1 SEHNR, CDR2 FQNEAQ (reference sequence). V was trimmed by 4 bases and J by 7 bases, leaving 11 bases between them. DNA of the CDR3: TGTGCCAGCAGCTCCGGGGGAAGAAATTCACCCCTCCACTTT. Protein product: CASSSGGRNSPLHF.

For the CDR3, the DNA is TGTGCCAGCCTACCCAGGGGCGCAGGTTGGGAAAAACTGTTTTTT. Translated: CASLPRGAGWEKLFF. The chain combines TRBV28 with TRBJ1-4; D might be TRBD1 (6 bases). Trimming pared 8 bases from V and 8 bases from J, leaving 21 bases between. The length of the CDR3 is 15 residues. CDR1 and CDR2 (germline): MDHEN, SYDVKM. The full variable domain, rest sourced from reference TRBV28 and TRBJ1-4, is DVKVTQSSRYLVKRTGEKVFLECVQDMDHENMFWYRQDPGLGLRLIYFSYDVKMKEKGDIPEGYSVSREKKERFSLILESASTNQTSMYLCASLPRGAGWEKLFFGSGTQLSVL.